The T cell receptor beta chain described here comes from a study of shared clonotypes between healthy human individuals. TCRdb's copy holds only in-frame clones and misses some; the assay was immunoSEQ multiplex PCR. Of some 1,100,000 clones in the sample, around 82% were seen once. Germline CDR1 reads SGHTA; CDR2 reads FQGNSA. The CDR3 length is 14 residues. V shed 3 bases, J shed 2 bases, and the junction held 4 bases outside the gene matches. The sequencing input was memory CD4+ T cells from PBMCs. Specified subset: CD45RA-negative fraction. The sequence was collected from a man between 18 and 35 years old in good health. Some clones in this sample may be carry-over from other donors' samples. The genes are TRBV7-2 and TRBJ2-7, with 7 bases fitting TRBD2. The CDR3 protein is CASSLAGAAYEQYF. DNA of the CDR3: TGTGCCAGCAGCTTGGCGGGAGCAGCCTACGAGCAGTACTTC.